Described below is a single T cell receptor beta chain sequence and its context. As yet, its antigen is unknown. These data are taken from a study of cytomegalovirus exposure and HLA in healthy donors. Study results and caveats: It was 150 to 200 TCR beta chains that were listed as cytomegalovirus-associated. According to a later analysis, TCR clusters from the first cohort tended to co-occur in the 120 or so validation repertoires.

The study drew the donors from its approximately 120-subject validation cohort, separate from the approximately 700-subject first cohort. CDR1 and CDR2 (germline): GTSNPN, SVGIG (reference sequence). This CDR3 spans 14 amino acids. V lost 3 bases, J lost 6 bases, and 7 bases stayed unmatched. Sequencing was performed with immunoSEQ multiplex PCR; in TCRdb, only in-frame clones are kept and a portion is missing. The sample has 150,000 to 200,000 clones; 86% are singletons. Sequencing input: PBMCs. The chain joins TRBV30 to TRBJ1-5; 8 nucleotides match TRBD1. This receptor was taken from a woman under 30 in good health and CMV-seronegative. The CDR3 DNA follows: TGTGCCTGGAGGGGAACCGACAGGGGTCAGCCCCAGCATTTT. Amino acids: CAWRGTDRGQPQHF.